A selection of T cell receptor beta chains follows, all from one sample in a study of T cell responses to AZD1222 COVID-19 vaccine. TCRdb keeps only in-frame clones here, not all; method: immunoSEQ multiplex PCR. The table lists about 140,000 clones, 92% of them singletons. The input for sequencing was peripheral blood, taken 28 days after the second AZD1222 dose. The receptor source for this set is an adult who received the AZD1222 COVID-19 vaccine. Each CDR3 is given with its conserved first and last residue. A D gene is named only where the DNA matches it firmly. Some rows mark clone size as missing; the rest say once, few, many or name a class of expanded clone.

clone size	V gene	J gene	D gene	CDR3 DNA	CDR3 protein
.	TRBV7-8	TRBJ2-5	TRBD1	TGTGCCAGCAGCTTAGAGGGGACAGGGGGGCGCTCAAGGGAGACCCAGTACTTC	CASSLEGTGGRSRETQYF
.	TRBV3-1/TRBV3-2	TRBJ2-1	TRBD2	TGTGCCAGCAGCCAAGTGACTAGCGGGAGGAGGAATGAGCAGTTCTTC	CASSQVTSGRRNEQFF
.	TRBV19	TRBJ2-3	TRBD1	TGTGCCAGTAGTATCGTCGGGACAGGGGTTTTGGCAGATACGCAGTATTTT	CASSIVGTGVLADTQYF
.	TRBV12-5	TRBJ2-1	.	TGTGCTAGTGGTTCCCCTCCGGCGGGTGAGCAGTTCTTC	CASGSPPAGEQFF
.	TRBV27	TRBJ2-2	TRBD1	TGTGCCAGCAGTTTAAAGAAACAGGGGGCAAAAGTCGGGGAGCTGTTTTTT	CASSLKKQGAKVGELFF
.	TRBV24-1	TRBJ1-6	TRBD1	TGTGCCACCGAGGGACAGGACCTAAATTCACCCCTCCACTTT	CATEGQDLNSPLHF
.	TRBV11-1	TRBJ2-1	TRBD2	TGTGCCAGCGGCAGTAGCGGGAGGGGCGAGCAGTTCTTC	CASGSSGRGEQFF
.	TRBV5-4	TRBJ1-2	TRBD1	TGTGCCACCCCGGGACAGGGGAACTACACCTTC	CATPGQGNYTF
.	TRBV4-3	TRBJ1-1	TRBD1	TGCGCCAGCAGCCCCCGGACAGGGGATCTCACTGAAGCTTTCTTT	CASSPRTGDLTEAFF
.	TRBV6-2/TRBV6-3	TRBJ2-7	TRBD1	TGTGCCAGCAGTTACTCGAGGTACAGGGGTTCCTACGAGCAGTACTTC	CASSYSRYRGSYEQYF
.	TRBV5-1	TRBJ1-1	.	TGCGCCAGCAGCTTGGAATTTGTGAACACTGAAGCTTTCTTT	CASSLEFVNTEAFF
once	TRBV28	TRBJ1-5	.	TGTGCCAGCAGTCTGTATAAGCTAGATCAGCCCCAGCATTTT	CASSLYKLDQPQHF
.	TRBV6-5	TRBJ1-4	.	TGTGCCAGCACCCAGACAGTCCCCTATAATGAAAAACTGTTTTTT	CASTQTVPYNEKLFF
few	TRBV7-9	TRBJ2-1	TRBD1	TGTGCCAGCAGCCTAGGACAGGCTGGGTTCTTC	CASSLGQAGFF
.	TRBV27	TRBJ1-2	.	TGTGCCAGCAGCGGGACATTGAACTATGGCTACACCTTC	CASSGTLNYGYTF
.	TRBV10-2	TRBJ2-3	TRBD2	TGCGCCAGCAGTGTGCCTAGCGGGAGGGCACCAGGTACGCAGTATTTT	CASSVPSGRAPGTQYF
once	TRBV6-5	TRBJ1-1	TRBD1	TGTGCCAGCAGTCCGAGACAGGGATCGAACACTGAAGCTTTCTTT	CASSPRQGSNTEAFF
.	TRBV18	TRBJ1-2	.	TGTGCCAGCTCAGCTGAAAGGGGTCCCACGGGCTACACCTTC	CASSAERGPTGYTF
.	TRBV5-6	TRBJ2-2	.	TGTGCCAGCAGCTTGGTCCTCGGGGAGCTGTTTTTT	CASSLVLGELFF
.	TRBV29-1	TRBJ1-1	.	TGCAGCGTTGTGGAGGGGGGCACTGAAGCTTTCTTT	CSVVEGGTEAFF
.	TRBV6-5	TRBJ1-2	.	TGTGCCAGCAGTTACTCGGAAGCCCAGGGCTATGGCTACACCTTC	CASSYSEAQGYGYTF
.	TRBV9	TRBJ2-1	.	TGTGCCAGCAGCGACCCCGAAAATGAGCAGTTCTTC	CASSDPENEQFF
.	TRBV5-6	TRBJ1-1	.	TGTGCCAGCAGCCCCCCCGGGTTGATGAACACTGAAGCTTTCTTT	CASSPPGLMNTEAFF
.	TRBV25-1	TRBJ2-2	.	TGTGCCAGCAGTGATCACCGGGACCTCTACACCGGGGAGCTGTTTTTT	CASSDHRDLYTGELFF
.	TRBV18	TRBJ2-7	TRBD1	TGTGCCAGCTCACAAGGGACAGGGGGGTACGAGCAGTACTTC	CASSQGTGGYEQYF
.	TRBV3-1/TRBV3-2	TRBJ1-3	.	TGTGCCAGCAGCAGTTCGGGGGGTGGTGGAAACACCATATATTTT	CASSSSGGGGNTIYF
.	TRBV18	TRBJ1-2	.	TGTGCCAGCTCACCCGACACCTATGGCTACACCTTC	CASSPDTYGYTF
.	TRBV9	TRBJ2-2	.	TGTGCCAGCAACCGTGAAAGATCTGGAAACACCGGGGAGCTGTTTTTT	CASNRERSGNTGELFF
.	TRBV24-1	TRBJ1-2	TRBD1	TGTGCCACCAGTGATTTTAGGCAGGGGGATGGCTACACCTTC	CATSDFRQGDGYTF
.	TRBV7-9	TRBJ2-7	.	TGTGCCAGCAGCTTCGGGGCGAGCTCCTACGAGCAGTACTTC	CASSFGASSYEQYF
.	TRBV28	TRBJ2-7	.	TGTGCCAGCAGTTTAGAGGTTGGCGAGCAGTACTTC	CASSLEVGEQYF
.	TRBV5-4	TRBJ1-4	TRBD1	TGTGCCAGCAGCCTGGGGGGGACAGCTAATGAAAAACTGTTTTTT	CASSLGGTANEKLFF
once	TRBV3-1/TRBV3-2	TRBJ2-6	.	TGTGCCAGCAGCCAAGATTGGGGCAGCTCTGGGGCCAACGTCCTGACTTTC	CASSQDWGSSGANVLTF
.	TRBV6-5	TRBJ1-6	.	TGTGCCAGCAGTTACGAAGGAGGGAATTCACCCCTCCACTTT	CASSYEGGNSPLHF
.	TRBV5-1	TRBJ2-3	.	TGCGCCAGCAGCTTGAGCGGGAGCACAGATACGCAGTATTTT	CASSLSGSTDTQYF
.	TRBV7-3	TRBJ1-1	.	TGTGCCAGCAGCCAAGGGGGGAACACTGAAGCTTTCTTT	CASSQGGNTEAFF
.	TRBV7-8	TRBJ2-7	.	TGTGCCAGCAGCGCCGTCTCGGGACTCTCCTACGAGCAGTACTTC	CASSAVSGLSYEQYF
.	TRBV12-3/TRBV12-4	TRBJ2-7	.	TGTGCCAGCAGTCTCGGGCCAGGGTACGAGCAGTACTTC	CASSLGPGYEQYF
.	TRBV19	TRBJ2-1	TRBD2	TGTGCCAGTAGTATAGAAGCGGGAGTTTACAATGAGCAGTTCTTC	CASSIEAGVYNEQFF
.	TRBV7-6	TRBJ2-3	TRBD2	TGTGCCAGCAGCCCCTTGACTAGCGGCACAGATACGCAGTATTTT	CASSPLTSGTDTQYF
.	TRBV7-9	TRBJ2-7	.	TGTGCCAGCAGCCTCTCCTCTCAGGGGGGTTACGAGCAGTACTTC	CASSLSSQGGYEQYF
.	TRBV24-1	TRBJ2-2	TRBD1	TGTGCCACCAGTGAACAGGGGGCAACCGGGGAGCTGTTTTTT	CATSEQGATGELFF
.	TRBV5-1	TRBJ2-1	TRBD1	TGCGCCAGCAGATATACAGGGGATTCCTACAATGAGCAGTTCTTC	CASRYTGDSYNEQFF
.	TRBV5-1	TRBJ2-5	.	TGCGCCAGCAGCCGACAGGAGTATTTAGAGACCCAGTACTTC	CASSRQEYLETQYF
.	TRBV9	TRBJ2-1	.	TGTGCCAGCAGCGTAGAAGGTTCCTACAATGAGCAGTTCTTC	CASSVEGSYNEQFF
once	TRBV27	TRBJ2-5	.	TGTGCCAGCAGTTTAAGGGAGAAGCGCGAGACCCAGTACTTC	CASSLREKRETQYF
.	TRBV5-1	TRBJ1-1	.	TGCGCCAGCAGCTTGGGGGGCCCCGCCGTCACTGAAGCTTTCTTT	CASSLGGPAVTEAFF
.	TRBV27	TRBJ2-2	TRBD1	TGTGCCAGCAGTTGGACAGGCTACACCGGGGAGCTGTTTTTT	CASSWTGYTGELFF